The present T cell receptor (beta chain) was sequenced within a study of T cell repertoires in cytomegalovirus infection. Study overall: Peptides in the study included HLA-C-restricted and HLA-B-restricted CMV epitopes. Matching HLA type, along with CMV infection, was indicated by public TCR beta signatures.

Per the germline V gene, CDR1 is LGHNA and CDR2 is YNFKEQ. This CDR3 comprises 18 residues. V gave up 4 bases and J gave up 1 base; unmatched junction bases: 10. General observations from the study: Cumulative frequency of public TCR beta families picked out carriers of CMV plus the relevant HLA. It was HLA-C-restricted CMV-specific TCR beta clonotypes that dominated the response ex vivo.

As to this clonotype: Its antigen is still unknown.

In TCRdb, the reads were re-called with MiXCR into one record per CDR3 protein. The data contain 650,000 to 900,000 distinct CDR3 sequences, 30% to 35% of them singletons. The chain joins TRBV4-2 to TRBJ1-1; 12 bases fit TRBD1. The specimen comprised cultured CD8+ T cells from PBMCs, sampled from culture after CMV antigen stimulation. The source of this sequence is a human donor in good health (CMV status not recorded). Some clones in this sample may be carry-over from other donors' samples. CDR3 bases: TGTGCCAGCAGCCTAAAGAAGGGACAGGGGGCAGGGAACACTGAAGCTTTCTTT. Protein product: CASSLKKGQGAGNTEAFF.